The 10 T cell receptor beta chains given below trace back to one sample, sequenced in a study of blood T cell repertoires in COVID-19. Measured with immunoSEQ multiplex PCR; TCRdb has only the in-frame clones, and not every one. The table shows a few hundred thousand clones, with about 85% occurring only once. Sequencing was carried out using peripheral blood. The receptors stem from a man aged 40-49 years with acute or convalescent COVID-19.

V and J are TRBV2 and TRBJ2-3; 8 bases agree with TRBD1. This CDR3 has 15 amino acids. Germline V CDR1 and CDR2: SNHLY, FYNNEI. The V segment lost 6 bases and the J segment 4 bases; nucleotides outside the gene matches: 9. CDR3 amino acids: CASRVLGQAPDTQYF. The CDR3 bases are TGTGCCAGCAGGGTTTTGGGACAGGCTCCAGATACGCAGTATTTT.

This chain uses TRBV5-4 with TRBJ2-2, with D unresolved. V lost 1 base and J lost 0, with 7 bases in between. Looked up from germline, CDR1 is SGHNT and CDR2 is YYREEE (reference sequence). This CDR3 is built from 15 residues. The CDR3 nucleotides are TGTGCCAGCAGCTTGACAGCCACGAACACCGGGGAGCTGTTTTTT. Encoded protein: CASSLTATNTGELFF.

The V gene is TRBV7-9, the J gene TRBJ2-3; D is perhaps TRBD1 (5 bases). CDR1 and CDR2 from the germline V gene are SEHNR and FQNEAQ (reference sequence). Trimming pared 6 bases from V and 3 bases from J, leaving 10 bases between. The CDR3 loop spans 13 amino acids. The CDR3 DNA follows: TGTGCCAGCAGTTTTAGGGGAACAGATACGCAGTATTTT. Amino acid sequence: CASSFRGTDTQYF. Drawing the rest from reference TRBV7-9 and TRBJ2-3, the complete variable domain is DTGVSQNPRHKITKRGQNVTFRCDPISEHNRLYWYRQTLGQGPEFLTYFQNEAQLEKSRLLSDRFSAERPKGSFSTLEIQRTEQGDSAMYLCASSFRGTDTQYFGPGTRLTVL.

The DNA of the CDR3 is TGCGCCAGCAGCCCACAGGGGACGGACACCGGGGAGCTGTTTTTT. Translated: CASSPQGTDTGELFF. The rearrangement uses TRBV5-1 and TRBJ2-2; TRBD1 matches at 7 bases. The trim removed 4 bases at V and 3 bases at J, leaving 6 bases unmatched. This CDR3 comprises 15 residues. CDR1 and CDR2 from the germline V gene are SGHRS and YFSETQ.

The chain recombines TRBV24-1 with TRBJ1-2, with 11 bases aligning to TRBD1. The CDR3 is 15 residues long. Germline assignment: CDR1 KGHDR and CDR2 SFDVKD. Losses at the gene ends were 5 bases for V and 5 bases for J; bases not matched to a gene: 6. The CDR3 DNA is TGTGCCACCAGTGGCGGACAGGGGGCGCGGTATGGCTACACCTTC. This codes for CATSGGQGARYGYTF.

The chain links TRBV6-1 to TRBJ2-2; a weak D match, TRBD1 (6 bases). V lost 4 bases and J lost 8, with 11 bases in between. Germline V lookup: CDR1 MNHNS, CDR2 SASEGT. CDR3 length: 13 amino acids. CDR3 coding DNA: TGTGCCAGCAGTGCTTGGGGGCAAGGGGAGCTGTTTTTT. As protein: CASSAWGQGELFF.

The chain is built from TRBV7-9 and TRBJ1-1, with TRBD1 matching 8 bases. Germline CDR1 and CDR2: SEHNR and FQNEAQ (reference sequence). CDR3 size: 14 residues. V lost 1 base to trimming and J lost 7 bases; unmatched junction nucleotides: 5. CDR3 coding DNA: TGTGCCAGCAGCTTAGTACAGGGGGTCGGTGAAGCTTTCTTT. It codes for CASSLVQGVGEAFF.

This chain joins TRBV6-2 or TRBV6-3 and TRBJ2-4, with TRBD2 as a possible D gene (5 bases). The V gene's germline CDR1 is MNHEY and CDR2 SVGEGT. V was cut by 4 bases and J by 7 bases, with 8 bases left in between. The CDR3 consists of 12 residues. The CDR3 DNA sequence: TGTGCCAGCAGTTTAGGCGGGAACATTCAGTACTTC. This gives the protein CASSLGGNIQYF.

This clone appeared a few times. The CDR3 protein is CASSPMDRDAPLHF. DNA of the CDR3: TGTGCCAGCTCACCTATGGACAGGGACGCACCCCTCCACTTT. This chain connects TRBV18 to TRBJ1-6; TRBD1 aligns across 8 bases. V was clipped by 3 bases and J by 11 bases; unmatched bases: 6. This CDR3 region has 14 residues. Germline CDR1 is KGHSH and CDR2 is LQKENI.

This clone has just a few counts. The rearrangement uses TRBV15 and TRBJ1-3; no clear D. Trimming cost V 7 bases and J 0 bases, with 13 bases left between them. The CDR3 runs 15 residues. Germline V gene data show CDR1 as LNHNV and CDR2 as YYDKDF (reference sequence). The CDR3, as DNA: TGTGCCACCACACCTGGCGGGTCCTCTGGAAACACCATATATTTT. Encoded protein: CATTPGGSSGNTIYF.